The entry below gives a single T cell receptor (beta chain) sequence along with its context. Its specificity is not known. The data were obtained in a study of T-cell memory formation after mild COVID-19. The overall study: There were largely donor-specific TCR clusters.

Findings and caveats of the study: Pre-infection memory showed some responding clones, and this suggested that cross-reactive memory joined.

A single record per CDR3 protein comes from TCRdb applying MiXCR to the 5' RACE reads. The sample contains hundreds of thousands of distinct CDR3 sequences, 20% to 30% of which appear only once. Germline-derived CDR1 and CDR2 are MGHRA and YSYEKL. The CDR3 spans 14 residues. The V and J ends lost 1 base and 5 bases respectively, with 9 bases between them. This chain connects TRBV4-1 to TRBJ1-5, with D tentatively TRBD1 (5 bases). What was sequenced was PBMCs or a T cell subset sorted from them (not recorded which). The source of this sequence is an adult woman who had mild COVID-19 (a few samples of this study predate the infection). Cell type and time point are not known. CDR3 sequence (DNA): TGCGCCAGCAGCCAAGGAGGGGCGCATCAGCCCCAGCATTTT. Translation gives CASSQGGAHQPQHF.